This TCR beta chain was sequenced during a study of shared clonotypes between healthy human individuals. Germline V gene lookup returns CDR1 SGDLS and CDR2 YYNGEE. The CDR3 is 15 amino acids. Between the trimmed V and J ends, which lost 4 bases and 1 base, there was a span of 14 bases. TCRdb keeps only in-frame clones here, not all; method: immunoSEQ multiplex PCR. The table shows 1.4 million or so clones, with about 98.5% occurring only once. J is TRBJ1-1 and V is TRBV9; possible D gene TRBD1, 6 bases. Source material: naive CD4+ T cells sorted from blood. Subset denoted: CD45RA+ positively selected. The receptor was isolated from a man younger than 45 in good health. The CDR3 protein is CASSKSGTKNTEAFF. In DNA, the CDR3 is TGTGCCAGCAGCAAATCCGGGACAAAGAACACTGAAGCTTTCTTT. The whole variable domain, remainder taken from reference TRBV9 and TRBJ1-1, is DSGVTQTPKHLITATGQRVTLRCSPRSGDLSVYWYQQSLDQGLQFLIQYYNGEERAKGNILERFSAQQFPDLHSELNLSSLELGDSALYFCASSKSGTKNTEAFFGQGTRLTVV.